Listed below are T cell receptor beta chains from one sample, sequenced in a study of cytomegalovirus exposure and HLA in healthy donors. Repertoires were generated with immunoSEQ multiplex PCR, while TCRdb's copy carries only in-frame clones and drops some. The table has about 200,000 clones, 60% to 80% seen once. Sample: PBMCs. The receptors originated from a woman aged 25 to 39 in good health and CMV-seronegative. CDR3s include the opening cysteine and the closing phenylalanine or tryptophan. D genes are given only for firm matches. Only part of the rows carry a size: once, few, many, or a class if the clone is expanded.

J gene | V gene | CDR3 length | D gene | clone size | CDR3 DNA | CDR3 protein
TRBJ2-5 | TRBV7-6 | 15 | - | - | TGTGCCAGCAGCTTAGAAATCCCCTACCAAGAGACCCAGTACTTC | CASSLEIPYQETQYF
TRBJ1-5 | TRBV7-9 | 15 | - | - | TGTGCCAGCAGTCCGGTTGGTGGGGGAGGACAGCCCCAGCATTTT | CASSPVGGGGQPQHF
TRBJ1-1 | TRBV6-6 | 12 | - | - | TGTGCCAGCAGTTCCACAGGGTCCCGGGGATTCTTT | CASSSTGSRGFF
TRBJ1-1 | TRBV5-1 | 15 | - | - | TGCGCCAGCAGCTTGGCCGGTTCACGGAACACTGAAGCTTTCTTT | CASSLAGSRNTEAFF
TRBJ2-1 | TRBV13 | 14 | - | once | TGTGCCAGCAGCTGGGGCAGCTCCTACAATGAGCAGTTCTTC | CASSWGSSYNEQFF
TRBJ2-7 | TRBV15 | 14 | TRBD2 | few | TGTGCCACCAGCCGGAGCGGGGGATCCTACGAGCAGTACTTC | CATSRSGGSYEQYF
TRBJ1-1 | TRBV11-3 | 13 | - | - | TGTGCCAGCAGCACCCAGGTGAACACTGAAGCTTTCTTT | CASSTQVNTEAFF
TRBJ2-1 | TRBV5-4 | 17 | TRBD2 | - | TGTGCCAGCAGCCAATACGTGGGGACTAGCTCCTACAATGAGCAGTTCTTC | CASSQYVGTSSYNEQFF
TRBJ2-5 | TRBV28 | 14 | - | - | TGTGCCAGCAGTTTAGGCGGGACGCGCCAGACCCAGTACTTC | CASSLGGTRQTQYF
TRBJ1-6 | TRBV6-1 | 17 | TRBD1 | few | TGTGCCAGCAGTGCGGACAGGGCGAGCTCCTATAATTCACCCCTCCACTTT | CASSADRASSYNSPLHF
TRBJ2-5 | TRBV9 | 15 | - | few | TGTGCCAGCAGCGTAGATGGCACCCCATGGGAGACCCAGTACTTC | CASSVDGTPWETQYF
TRBJ2-1 | TRBV15 | 14 | TRBD2 | - | TGTGCCACCAGCATTCTAGCGGGAAGGAATGAGCAGTTCTTC | CATSILAGRNEQFF
TRBJ2-2 | TRBV29-1 | 13 | TRBD1 | once | TGCAGCGTTGACAGGGGGCGATCCGGGGAGCTGTTTTTT | CSVDRGRSGELFF
TRBJ1-2 | TRBV5-1 | 15 | - | - | TGCGCCAGCAGCTTGGGTTTGGGGGGGAATTATGGCTACCCCTTC | CASSLGLGGNYGYPF
TRBJ2-1 | TRBV30 | 13 | - | - | TGTGCCTGGAGTGTGGGCCGGCACAATGAGCAGTTCTTC | CAWSVGRHNEQFF
TRBJ2-3 | TRBV5-1 | 14 | TRBD2 | - | TGCGCCAGCGCCGGGACTAGCGGAATTAAGACGCAGTATTTT | CASAGTSGIKTQYF
TRBJ2-3 | TRBV7-7 | 13 | - | - | TGTGCCAGCAGCCTCCAGGAGGGCTATACGCAGTATTTT | CASSLQEGYTQYF
TRBJ2-1 | TRBV29-1 | 16 | TRBD2 | once | TGCAGCGTTGAAGGGTTAGCGGGAGTTTCCTACAATGAGCAGTTCTTC | CSVEGLAGVSYNEQFF
TRBJ1-2 | TRBV7-9 | 14 | TRBD1 | - | TGTGCCAGCAGCTTAGGACAGGGGGCGAATGGCTACACCTTC | CASSLGQGANGYTF
TRBJ1-1 | TRBV2 | 15 | - | - | TGTGCCAGCAGTCAACACAGCGGTGGGAACACTGAAGCTTTCTTT | CASSQHSGGNTEAFF
TRBJ2-4 | TRBV2 | 17 | - | - | TGTGCCAGCAGTGAACCCACGACACCTCTAGCCAAAAACATTCAGTACTTC | CASSEPTTPLAKNIQYF
TRBJ1-1 | TRBV7-9 | 12 | - | - | TGTTCCAGCAGCTTTGACAGCAAAGAAGCTTTCTTT | CSSSFDSKEAFF
TRBJ2-7 | TRBV7-6 | 15 | - | - | TGTGCCAGCAGCCAGGCCCAGGGATTGATCGACGAGCAGTACTTC | CASSQAQGLIDEQYF
TRBJ2-7 | TRBV14 | 14 | - | few | TGTGCCAGCAGCCAACGTCCAGTCTCCTACGAGCAGTACTTC | CASSQRPVSYEQYF
TRBJ2-3 | TRBV9 | 15 | TRBD2 | - | TGTGCCAGCAGCGTAGTGGCGGGGGGGCCTGGTTGGCAGTATTTT | CASSVVAGGPGWQYF
TRBJ1-5 | TRBV6-1 | 15 | - | few | TGTGCCAGCAGGACCGGACAGTATAGCAATCAGCCCCAGCATTTT | CASRTGQYSNQPQHF
TRBJ1-5 | TRBV28 | 14 | TRBD1 | once | TGTGCCAGCAGCCCGGGACAGCCCAATCAGCCCCAGCATTTT | CASSPGQPNQPQHF